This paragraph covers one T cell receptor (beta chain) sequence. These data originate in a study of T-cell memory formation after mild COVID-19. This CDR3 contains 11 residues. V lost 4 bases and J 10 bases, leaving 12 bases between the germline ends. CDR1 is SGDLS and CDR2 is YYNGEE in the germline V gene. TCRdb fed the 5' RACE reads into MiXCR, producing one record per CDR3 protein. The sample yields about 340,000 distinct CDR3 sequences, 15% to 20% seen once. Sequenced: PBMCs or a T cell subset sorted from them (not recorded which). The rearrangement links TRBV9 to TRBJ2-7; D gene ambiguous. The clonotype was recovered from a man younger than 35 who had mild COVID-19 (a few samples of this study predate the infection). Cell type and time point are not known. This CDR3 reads CASSLYSSQYV. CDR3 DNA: TGTGCCAGCAGCCTCTACTCAAGCCAGTACGTC.